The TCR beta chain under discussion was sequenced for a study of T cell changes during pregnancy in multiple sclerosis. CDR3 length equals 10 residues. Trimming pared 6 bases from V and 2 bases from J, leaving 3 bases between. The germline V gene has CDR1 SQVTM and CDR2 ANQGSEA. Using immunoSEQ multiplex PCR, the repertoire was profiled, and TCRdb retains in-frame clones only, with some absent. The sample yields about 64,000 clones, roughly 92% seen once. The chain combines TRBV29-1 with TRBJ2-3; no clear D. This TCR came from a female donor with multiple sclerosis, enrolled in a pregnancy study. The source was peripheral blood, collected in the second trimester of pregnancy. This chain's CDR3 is CSVHTDTQYF. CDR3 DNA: TGCAGCGTCCACACAGATACGCAGTATTTT.